One sample yielded the 16 T cell receptor beta chains listed below, sequenced in a study of cytomegalovirus exposure and HLA in healthy donors. Primers for the PCR totalled 60 Vbeta and 13 Jbeta. Profiled with immunoSEQ multiplex PCR; TCRdb holds only in-frame clones, not every one. The table has 80,000 to 95,000 clones, approximately 71% seen once. Sequenced: PBMCs. The origin of the receptors is a young woman in good health and CMV-seropositive.

The V call is TRBV5-4, the J call TRBJ2-4; 9 bases agree with TRBD1. Unmatched junction bases numbered 2, after V lost 4 bases and J lost 0 bases. This CDR3 spans 15 amino acids. Germline V lookup: CDR1 SGHNT, CDR2 YYREEE (reference sequence). Here the CDR3 reads CASSTGGAAKNIQYF. The DNA for the CDR3 is TGTGCCAGCAGCACAGGGGGCGCAGCCAAAAACATTCAGTACTTC. Full variable domain (remainder filled in from reference TRBV5-4 and TRBJ2-4): ETGVTQSPTHLIKTRGQQVTLRCSSQSGHNTVSWYQQALGQGPQFIFQYYREEENGRGNFPPRFSGLQFPNYSSELNVNALELDDSALYLCASSTGGAAKNIQYFGAGTRLSVL.

Worth noting for this clone: One end of the junction is discordant with germline, which a read error may explain. The genes are TRBV5-6 and TRBJ1-2; D unclear. The CDR3 has 16 amino acids. Germline V gene data show CDR1 as SGHDT and CDR2 as YYEEEE. In nucleotides, the CDR3 is TGTGCCAGCAGCGGACCCCCGGGAGTCCTAGTCTATGTCTACACCTTC. Amino acids: CASSGPPGVLVYVYTF.

The chain carries TRBV9 and TRBJ2-2; TRBD1 is a possible D gene (5 bases). The germline V gene has CDR1 SGDLS and CDR2 YYNGEE. The CDR3 length is 16 residues. Trimming shortened V by 4 bases and J by 7 bases, and 20 bases separated the two germline ends. Here the CDR3 reads CASSRQFGRGSGELFF. CDR3 sequence (DNA): TGTGCCAGCAGCAGACAGTTTGGAAGGGGAAGCGGGGAGCTGTTTTTT.

The chain has TRBV2 and TRBJ2-2, with 9 bases aligning to TRBD2. This CDR3 has 15 residues. Germline CDR1 reads SNHLY; CDR2 reads FYNNEI. J lost 7 bases, V lost 5 bases, and 8 bases had no gene match. CDR3 in DNA: TGTGCCAGCAGTTTCGTAGCGGGAGTAGTCGGGGAGCTGTTTTTT. Protein: CASSFVAGVVGELFF.

The rearrangement links TRBV10-3 to TRBJ1-2, with no clear D. The CDR3 is made up of 14 amino acids. V was shortened by 4 bases and J by 4 bases, with 13 bases between the two germline ends. Germline assignment: CDR1 ENHRY and CDR2 SYGVKD. Written as DNA, the CDR3 is TGTGCCATCAGTGTCAGGCCTGATGGCTATGGCTACACCTTC. This codes for CAISVRPDGYGYTF.

The chain couples TRBV4-3 to TRBJ1-2; TRBD1 matches at 8 bases. V dropped 0 bases and J dropped 8; count of bases not matched to a gene: 8. Germline lookup yields CDR1 LGHNA and CDR2 YSLEER. The CDR3 has 15 residues. CDR3 in DNA: TGCGCCAGCAGCCAAGATGGCAGGGGGCTTAGGGGCTACACCTTC. Translated: CASSQDGRGLRGYTF.

The chain employs TRBV6-4 and TRBJ2-2; no firm D call. Germline values: CDR1 MRHNA, CDR2 SNTAGT. V was cut by 0 bases and J by 6 bases, with 5 bases left in between. CDR3 size: 13 residues. Written as DNA, the CDR3 is TGTGCCAGCAGTGACTCCGCAGCCGGGGAGCTGTTTTTT. Translated: CASSDSAAGELFF.

This rearrangement joins TRBV4-1 to TRBJ1-6, with D unresolved. The germline V gene encodes CDR1 MGHRA and CDR2 YSYEKL. This CDR3 contains 16 residues. V was cut by 0 bases and J by 7 bases, with 13 bases left in between. This CDR3 reads CASSQESAGANSPLHF. CDR3 nucleotides: TGCGCCAGCAGCCAAGAGTCCGCGGGCGCGAATTCACCCCTCCACTTT.

The V gene is TRBV5-1, the J gene TRBJ2-1, with D possibly being TRBD2 (7 bases). The CDR3 is made up of 15 amino acids. The germline CDR1 and CDR2 sequences are SGHRS and YFSETQ. Trimming took 0 bases from V and 3 from J, leaving 10 bases between them. This chain's CDR3 is CASSLAGGRYNEQFF. CDR3 in DNA: TGCGCCAGCAGCTTGGCCGGGGGGCGCTACAATGAGCAGTTCTTC.

The gene calls are TRBV5-6 and TRBJ1-2; perhaps TRBD1 as D (6 bases). Germline CDR1 reads SGHDT; CDR2 reads YYEEEE. The germline V and J ends were trimmed by 3 bases and 4 bases, with 10 bases remaining between them. The CDR3 contains 13 residues. This chain's CDR3 is CASSSGQTYGYTF. CDR3 nucleotides: TGTGCCAGCAGCTCCGGACAGACCTATGGCTACACCTTC.

This chain links TRBV2 with TRBJ1-5, with TRBD1 as a possible D gene (6 bases). V lost 6 bases, J lost 4 bases, and 7 bases lay in between. This CDR3 comprises 12 residues. Germline V gene sequence: CDR1 SNHLY, CDR2 FYNNEI. CDR3 sequence (DNA): TGTGCCAGCAGGGACAGTAATCAGCCCCAGCATTTT. This sequence encodes CASRDSNQPQHF.

The rearrangement uses TRBV5-1 and TRBJ2-3; TRBD1 matches at 7 bases. The CDR3 consists of 16 residues. Germline V gives CDR1 SGHRS, CDR2 YFSETQ. Trimming removed 4 bases from V and 0 bases from J; junction bases left unmatched: 8. In DNA, the CDR3 is TGCGCCAGCAGCACCGGACAGGCCATTAGCACAGATACGCAGTATTTT. Its translation: CASSTGQAISTDTQYF.

As to this clone: An end of the junction differs from the germline gene, which may be a read error. V is TRBV7-7 and J is TRBJ2-5, with 8 bases aligning to TRBD1. Germline V CDR1 and CDR2: SSHAT, FNYEAQ (reference sequence). The CDR3 runs to 16 residues. CDR3 protein: CASSFRTGQGRETQYF. In DNA, the CDR3 is TGTGCTAGCAGCTTCCGAACCGGACAGGGCCGAGAGACCCAGTACTTC.

This rearrangement joins TRBV19 to TRBJ2-6; 10 bases are a match to TRBD1. Germline trimming cut 3 bases from V and 0 bases from J; bases unmatched to any gene: 2. The CDR3 runs to 17 residues. Germline lookup yields CDR1 LNHDA and CDR2 SQIVND (reference sequence). The CDR3: CASSMGQGLSGANVLTF. Here the CDR3 DNA reads TGTGCCAGTAGTATGGGACAGGGGCTCTCTGGGGCCAACGTCCTGACTTTC.

This chain uses TRBV4-2 with TRBJ2-5; 9 bases are a match to TRBD2. The DNA matches TRBJ2-7 better at its end, which makes the J call doubtful. Germline assignment: CDR1 LGHNA and CDR2 YNFKEQ. CDR3 length: 15 amino acids. Here the CDR3 DNA reads TGTGCCAGCAGCCAAGACTCTAGCGGGGCCTACGAGCAGTACTTC. It encodes CASSQDSSGAYEQYF.

This clone was observed a few times. The chain joins TRBV27 to TRBJ2-7; D gene unclear. The CDR3 is made up of 13 amino acids. Trimming shortened V by 0 bases and J by 3 bases, and 6 bases separated the two germline ends. The V gene's germline CDR1 is MNHEY and CDR2 SMNVEV (reference sequence). As DNA, the CDR3 is TGTGCCAGCAGTTTATCGACTTTCTACGAGCAGTACTTC. It is translated as CASSLSTFYEQYF.